Each of the 27 T cell receptor beta chains below was sequenced from the same sample in a study of Graves' ophthalmopathy and Graves' hyperthyroidism listed by TCRdb under 2018. The sequencer was an Illumina HiSeq 2000. TCR beta CDR3 regions were amplified from RNA transcripts for repertoire sequencing. The first round of RT-PCR was done with HTBI primers and the Qiagen OneStep RT-PCR kit, and was followed by a second round of multiplex PCR, then size selection and purification. The public reads were reprocessed in TCRdb via fastp at Q25 and MiXCR, keeping in-frame beta chains. All rows with the same CDR3 protein become a single entry with the most common DNA and genes. The sample table lists about 210,000 distinct CDR3 sequences, under 30% of them with a count of one. The ten largest account for approximately 9.6% of the sample. Sequencing used peripheral blood. These receptors originate from a man aged 45 to 65 with Graves' ophthalmopathy. Donor details come from another sample of the same person, matched by shared clones.

This clonotype was observed at least ten times. The rearrangement links TRBV24-1 to TRBJ2-5, with 10 bases identical to TRBD2. This CDR3 has 16 residues. Unmatched junction bases numbered 7, after V lost 3 bases and J lost 4 bases. The germline gives CDR1 KGHDR, CDR2 SFDVKD. CDR3 in DNA: TGTGCCACCAGTGATGAGCGGGAGGGTTACCCAGAGACCCAGTACTTC. Translation gives CATSDEREGYPETQYF.

The J gene is TRBJ1-2, the V gene TRBV6-1; 9 bases are a match to TRBD1. V trimming: 7 bases; J trimming: 1 base; junction bases outside the gene matches: 4. The CDR3 spans 14 residues. CDR1 is MNHNS, CDR2 SASEGT, per germline. This CDR3 is CASILGQGNYGYTF. DNA of the CDR3: TGTGCCAGCATCCTGGGACAGGGTAACTATGGCTACACCTTC.

This clonotype was seen ten or more times. The V call is TRBV29-1, the J call TRBJ2-5, with 11 bases aligning to TRBD2. The germline gives CDR1 SQVTM, CDR2 ANQGSEA. The ends lost 6 bases at V and 2 bases at J; junction bases unmatched: 5. The CDR3 extends over 14 amino acids. CDR3 sequence (DNA): TGCAGCGTAGCCGGGACTAGCGGACAAGAGACCCAGTACTTC. This translates into CSVAGTSGQETQYF.

The chain employs TRBV6-2 or TRBV6-3 and TRBJ2-7, with 16 positions matching TRBD2. In germline, CDR1 is MNHEY, CDR2 SVGEGT. This CDR3 is built from 15 residues. With 4 bases clipped from V and 6 bases from J, the junction kept 3 bases outside the gene matches. In nucleotides, the CDR3 is TGTGCCAGCAGTTCCGGGACTAGCGGGAGGGGCGAGCAGTACTTC. It specifies CASSSGTSGRGEQYF.

This chain joins TRBV11-1 and TRBJ2-2; D perhaps matches TRBD2 (5 bases). The V gene's germline CDR1 is SGHAT and CDR2 FQDESV (reference sequence). The CDR3 contains 17 residues. The V gene lost 0 bases and the J gene lost 7 bases, with 18 bases spanning the gap. CDR3 protein: CASSLALGRRSNGELFF. The DNA for the CDR3 is TGTGCCAGCAGCTTAGCGCTTGGCAGGAGGTCGAACGGGGAGCTGTTTTTT. Filled out from reference TRBV11-1 and TRBJ2-2, the complete variable domain reads EAEVAQSPRYKITEKSQAVAFWCDPISGHATLYWYRQILGQGPELLVQFQDESVVDDSQLPKDRFSAERLKGVDSTLKIQPAELGDSAMYLCASSLALGRRSNGELFFGEGSRLTVL.

There are many counts of this clonotype. The chain is built from TRBV28 and TRBJ2-7; the D gene is possibly TRBD2 (5 bases). In germline, CDR1 is MDHEN, CDR2 SYDVKM. Trimming left V 1 base short and J 5 bases short, with 9 bases between. The CDR3 has 13 amino acids. The CDR3 loop reads CASSLSLAHEQYF. The CDR3 bases are TGTGCCAGCAGTTTATCCCTAGCTCACGAGCAGTACTTC.

This clonotype was detected only a few times. V and J are TRBV7-2 and TRBJ2-7, with D possibly called TRBD1 or TRBD2 (5 bases each). Germline V lookup: CDR1 SGHTA, CDR2 FQGNSA. Trimming took 1 base from V and 3 from J, leaving 10 bases between them. This CDR3 spans 14 amino acids. CDR3 loop: CASSLVGRRYEQYF. The CDR3 DNA sequence: TGTGCCAGCAGCTTAGTGGGACGCCGCTACGAGCAGTACTTC.

This clonotype was seen many times. V usage is TRBV12-3 or TRBV12-4 and J usage is TRBJ1-1, with a possible D match to TRBD1 (5 bases). Trimming removed 3 bases at V and 3 bases at J, with 11 bases between. The CDR3 runs 14 residues. The CDR3 sequence: CASSFTGVYTEAFF. The CDR3 nucleotides read TGTGCCAGCAGTTTCACGGGGGTTTACACTGAAGCTTTCTTT.

The table lists this clonotype with many counts. The chain couples TRBV28 to TRBJ1-2, with D possibly TRBD1 on 5 matching bases. Germline CDR1 MDHEN, CDR2 SYDVKM. The CDR3 consists of 12 residues. Trimming stripped 3 bases from V and 8 bases from J, with 10 bases between. The CDR3 reads CASSFPGGGYTF. DNA of the CDR3: TGTGCCAGCAGTTTCCCTGGGGGAGGCTACACCTTC.

This clonotype was recorded many times. V usage is TRBV11-2 and J usage is TRBJ1-2; D unresolved. The CDR3 runs to 15 residues. V dropped 5 bases and J dropped 4 bases, with 17 bases sitting between them. Germline CDR1 is SGHAT and CDR2 is FQNNGV. The CDR3 DNA follows: TGTGCCAGCAGCCAGGAACGGAACGGCTTCTATGGCTACACCTTC. Its protein product is CASSQERNGFYGYTF.

The chain carries TRBV6-1 and TRBJ2-7; 9 nucleotides agree with TRBD1. This CDR3 comprises 16 residues. After removal of 2 bases from V and 4 bases from J, the junction contained 9 bases not matched to a gene. Germline CDR1 MNHNS, CDR2 SASEGT. This chain's CDR3 is CASSEHWSGTGYEQYF. The CDR3 coding sequence is TGTGCCAGCAGTGAACATTGGTCCGGGACAGGGTACGAGCAGTACTTC.

The chain uses TRBV6-2 or TRBV6-3 and TRBJ2-7; 7 positions agree with TRBD2. With V trimmed by 6 bases and J by 4 bases, 15 bases remained unmatched. CDR3 length: 16 amino acids. Germline values: CDR1 MNHEY, CDR2 SVGEGT. The CDR3 nucleotides are TGTGCCAGCAGCCCCGGCACCAGCGGGAAACTATACGAGCAGTACTTC. This gives the protein CASSPGTSGKLYEQYF.

Many counts were recorded for this clonotype. The chain links TRBV11-2 to TRBJ2-7; 7 bases line up with TRBD1. CDR1 SGHAT and CDR2 FQNNGV come from the germline V gene. After removal of 5 bases from V and 3 bases from J, the junction contained 4 bases not matched to a gene. This CDR3 is 13 amino acids long. In DNA form, the CDR3 reads TGTGCCAGCAGCCGGCAGGGGGTCTACGAGCAGTACTTC. It specifies CASSRQGVYEQYF.

This clonotype showed up many times. The chain joins TRBV7-9 to TRBJ2-7, with 8 nucleotides matching TRBD1. This CDR3 region has 13 residues. The V and J ends lost 11 bases and 0 bases, in that order; junction bases with no gene match: 6. Germline CDR1 reads SEHNR; CDR2 reads FQNEAQ (reference sequence). As DNA, the CDR3 is TGTGCCGCCGGACAGGGCGGCTCCTACGAGCAGTACTTC. It is translated as CAAGQGGSYEQYF.

The gene calls are TRBV27 and TRBJ2-7; 8 bases are a match to TRBD2. The ends lost 5 bases at V and 3 bases at J; junction bases unmatched: 6. This CDR3 contains 14 residues. Germline loops: CDR1 MNHEY, CDR2 SMNVEV (reference sequence). In DNA, the CDR3 is TGTGCCAGCAGTATCCGGGGGGGCTTCTACGAGCAGTACTTC. Amino acid sequence: CASSIRGGFYEQYF.

The chain couples TRBV12-3 or TRBV12-4 to TRBJ1-1; possible D gene TRBD1, 5 bases. CDR3 length equals 14 residues. Trimming took 6 bases from V and 3 from J, leaving 14 bases between them. Written as DNA, the CDR3 is TGTGCCAGCAGGAGAACCGGGACGGACACTGAAGCTTTCTTT. Protein sequence: CASRRTGTDTEAFF.

This clonotype was picked up many times. The chain couples TRBV28 to TRBJ2-7, with 9 bases matching TRBD2. CDR3 length: 15 amino acids. CDR1 and CDR2 (germline): MDHEN, SYDVKM. J gave up 7 bases and V 2 bases, and 9 bases lay outside the gene matches. CDR3 protein: CASSLAGPAGGEQYF. DNA of the CDR3: TGTGCCAGCAGTTTAGCGGGACCGGCGGGGGGGGAGCAGTACTTC. The full variable domain, completed using reference TRBV28 and TRBJ2-7, is DVKVTQSSRYLVKRTGEKVFLECVQDMDHENMFWYRQDPGLGLRLIYFSYDVKMKEKGDIPEGYSVSREKKERFSLILESASTNQTSMYLCASSLAGPAGGEQYFGPGTRLTVT.

This clonotype came up many times. The chain links TRBV28 to TRBJ1-6; D not certain. The CDR3 contains 16 residues. The V gene's germline CDR1 is MDHEN and CDR2 SYDVKM. Trimming cost V 5 bases and J 4 bases, with 15 bases left between them. CDR3 protein: CASSPLLGTYNSPLHF. In DNA form, the CDR3 reads TGTGCCAGCAGTCCTTTACTCGGCACGTATAATTCACCCCTCCACTTT. The whole variable domain, filled in from reference TRBV28 and TRBJ1-6, reads DVKVTQSSRYLVKRTGEKVFLECVQDMDHENMFWYRQDPGLGLRLIYFSYDVKMKEKGDIPEGYSVSREKKERFSLILESASTNQTSMYLCASSPLLGTYNSPLHFGNGTRLTVT.

The sample holds many counts of this clonotype. The chain combines TRBV29-1 with TRBJ1-5; perhaps TRBD1 as D (5 bases). Germline loops: CDR1 SQVTM, CDR2 ANQGSEA. The CDR3 spans 15 residues. Trimming removed 3 bases from V and 7 bases from J, with 19 bases in between. CDR3 region: CSVDSVRDQRQPQHF. In DNA, the CDR3 is TGCAGCGTTGACTCCGTCCGGGACCAAAGGCAGCCCCAGCATTTT.

V is TRBV12-3 or TRBV12-4 and J is TRBJ2-7, with 8 bases aligning to TRBD2. The CDR3 covers 18 residues. Trimming at V came to 2 bases and at J to 5 bases, leaving 17 bases not matched to a gene. The CDR3: CASSLSRSGSLPIDEQYF. The CDR3 nucleotides read TGTGCCAGCAGTTTATCCCGCAGCGGGAGCCTCCCTATAGACGAGCAGTACTTC.

Ten or more counts support this clonotype. Here the CDR3 reads CASSRQAGDTEAFF. For the CDR3, the DNA is TGTGCCAGCAGTCGACAGGCGGGGGACACTGAAGCTTTCTTT. V usage is TRBV6-5 and J usage is TRBJ1-1, with D tentatively TRBD1 (6 bases). CDR1 is MNHEY and CDR2 is SVGAGI in the germline V gene. This CDR3 is 14 amino acids long. The V end lost 5 bases, the J end lost 3 bases, and 13 bases lay between the germline ends.

This clonotype occurred many times. The J gene is TRBJ2-5, the V gene TRBV7-9; 8 bases line up with TRBD2. The CDR3 spans 16 residues. Trimming removed 4 bases from V and 4 bases from J; junction bases left unmatched: 11. Germline V gene sequence: CDR1 SEHNR, CDR2 FQNEAQ (reference sequence). The chain's CDR3 is CASSSNIGLAGETQYF. The CDR3 coding sequence is TGTGCCAGCAGCTCCAATATCGGGCTAGCGGGAGAGACCCAGTACTTC.

This sequence joins TRBV6-2 or TRBV6-3 and TRBJ2-5, with 11 nucleotides matching TRBD1. The germline V gene encodes CDR1 MNHEY and CDR2 SVGEGT. The CDR3 covers 14 residues. The ends lost 7 bases at V and 6 bases at J; junction bases unmatched: 7. The CDR3 is CASTGTGGQKTQYF. In nucleotides, the CDR3 is TGTGCCAGCACCGGGACAGGGGGTCAGAAGACCCAGTACTTC.

This clonotype was counted many times. The chain recombines TRBV28 with TRBJ2-7, with D possibly matching TRBD2 (7 bases). The CDR3 contains 12 residues. The germline CDR1 and CDR2 sequences are MDHEN and SYDVKM. V lost 5 bases to trimming and J lost 6 bases, with 11 bases between them. CDR3 DNA: TGTGCCAGCAGTGGGGGGGCTCGCGAGCAGTACTTC. Translating gives CASSGGAREQYF.

This chain connects TRBV28 to TRBJ1-1, with D tentatively TRBD1 (5 bases). The CDR3 is 15 residues long. The V end was cut by 8 bases, the J end by 1 base, with 17 bases between. From germline, CDR1 is MDHEN and CDR2 SYDVKM. The chain's CDR3 is CASGRRGTTNTEAFF. The CDR3 DNA sequence: TGTGCCAGCGGCCGAAGAGGGACTACGAACACTGAAGCTTTCTTT.

This clonotype showed up many times. The chain combines TRBV6-1 with TRBJ2-7; D may be TRBD1 (6 bases). The CDR3 runs to 15 residues. CDR1 MNHNS and CDR2 SASEGT come from the germline V gene. V gave up 6 bases and J gave up 0 bases, with 15 bases separating them. For the CDR3, the DNA is TGTGCCAGCAGCCCCAATCGAGGGGGCTCCTACGAGCAGTACTTC. It yields the protein CASSPNRGGSYEQYF.

This clonotype came up many times. The chain uses TRBV4-1 and TRBJ2-7; 12 bases are shared with TRBD2. V shed 4 bases, J shed 2 bases, and the junction held 3 bases outside the gene matches. Germline loops: CDR1 MGHRA, CDR2 YSYEKL. The CDR3 spans 15 residues. Here the CDR3 reads CASSPTSGSPYEQYF. The CDR3 DNA is TGCGCCAGCAGCCCGACTAGCGGGAGCCCCTACGAGCAGTACTTC.